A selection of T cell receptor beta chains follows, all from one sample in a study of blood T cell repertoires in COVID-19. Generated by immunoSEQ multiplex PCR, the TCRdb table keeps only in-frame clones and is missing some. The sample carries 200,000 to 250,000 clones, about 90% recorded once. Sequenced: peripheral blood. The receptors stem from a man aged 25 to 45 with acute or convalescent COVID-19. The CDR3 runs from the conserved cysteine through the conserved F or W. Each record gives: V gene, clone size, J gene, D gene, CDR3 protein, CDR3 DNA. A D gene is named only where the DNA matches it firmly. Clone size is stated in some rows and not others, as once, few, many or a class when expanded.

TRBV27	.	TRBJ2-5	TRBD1	CASSRGDRGQETQYF	TGTGCCAGCAGTAGGGGGGACAGGGGTCAAGAGACCCAGTACTTC
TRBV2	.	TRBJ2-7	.	CASSGDYEQYF	TGTGCCAGCAGTGGAGACTACGAGCAGTACTTC
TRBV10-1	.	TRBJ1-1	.	CASSEGGTEAFF	TGCGCCAGCAGTGAAGGGGGCACTGAAGCTTTCTTT
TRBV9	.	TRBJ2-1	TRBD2	CASKRAGDGYNEQFF	TGTGCCAGTAAACGAGCGGGAGATGGCTACAATGAGCAGTTCTTC
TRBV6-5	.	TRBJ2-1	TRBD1	CASSPRQGARNEQFF	TGTGCCAGCTCCCCGCGACAGGGGGCGAGGAATGAGCAGTTCTTC
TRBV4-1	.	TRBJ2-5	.	CASSPVGQEGFWGQETQYF	TGCGCCAGCAGCCCAGTAGGGCAGGAGGGTTTTTGGGGGCAAGAGACCCAGTACTTC
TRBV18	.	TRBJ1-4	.	CASSPLSLTNEKLFF	TGTGCCAGCTCACCACTAAGCCTAACTAATGAAAAACTGTTTTTT
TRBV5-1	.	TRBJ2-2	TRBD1	CASRAGGVSGELFF	TGCGCCAGCAGGGCAGGGGGCGTCTCCGGGGAGCTGTTTTTT
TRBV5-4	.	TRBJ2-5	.	CASSLVNQETQYF	TGTGCCAGCAGCTTGGTCAACCAAGAGACCCAGTACTTC
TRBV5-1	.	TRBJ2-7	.	CASSFEGGAIYEQYF	TGCGCCAGCAGCTTTGAGGGTGGTGCTATCTACGAGCAGTACTTC
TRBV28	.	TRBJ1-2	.	CASSPPEGRINYGYTF	TGTGCCAGCAGTCCCCCCGAGGGCAGGATTAACTATGGCTACACCTTC
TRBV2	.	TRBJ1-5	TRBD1	CASTKDREDQPQHF	TGTGCCAGCACCAAAGACAGGGAGGACCAGCCCCAGCATTTT
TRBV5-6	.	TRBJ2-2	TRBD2	CASSSIKGLADTGELFF	TGTGCCAGCAGCTCAATCAAGGGACTAGCGGACACCGGGGAGCTGTTTTTT
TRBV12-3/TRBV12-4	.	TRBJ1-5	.	CASSLQGQPQHF	TGTGCCAGCAGCCTCCAGGGGCAGCCCCAGCATTTT
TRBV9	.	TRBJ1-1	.	CASSPVYGEAFF	TGTGCCAGCAGCCCTGTCTACGGTGAAGCTTTCTTT
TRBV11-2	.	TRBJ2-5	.	CASSFGNRVQETQYF	TGTGCCAGCAGCTTTGGAAACAGGGTTCAAGAGACCCAGTACTTC
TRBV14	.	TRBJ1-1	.	CASSQGHPEAFF	TGTGCCAGCAGCCAGGGGCATCCTGAAGCTTTCTTT
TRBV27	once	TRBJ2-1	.	CASMATETSSYNEQFF	TGTGCCAGCATGGCTACAGAGACTAGCTCCTACAATGAGCAGTTCTTC
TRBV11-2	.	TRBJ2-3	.	CASSSQVWADTQYF	TGTGCCAGCAGCTCCCAGGTTTGGGCAGATACGCAGTATTTT
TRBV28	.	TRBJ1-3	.	CASSFPSTGSGGNTIYF	TGTGCCAGCAGTTTCCCCTCCACAGGGTCAGGTGGAAACACCATATATTTT
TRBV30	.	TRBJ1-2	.	CAWTLSGGWYGYTF	TGTGCCTGGACCTTGAGCGGGGGCTGGTATGGCTACACCTTC
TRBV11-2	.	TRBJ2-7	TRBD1	CASSLSRGGHEQYF	TGTGCCAGCAGCTTGAGTCGAGGGGGCCACGAGCAGTACTTC
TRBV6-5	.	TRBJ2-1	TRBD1	CASTLFEGAGNEQFF	TGTGCCAGCACCTTGTTTGAGGGGGCCGGCAATGAGCAGTTCTTC
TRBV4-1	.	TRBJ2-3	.	CASSQDGQPRDTQYF	TGCGCCAGCAGCCAAGATGGGCAGCCCAGGGATACGCAGTATTTT
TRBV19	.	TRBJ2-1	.	CASSLVGNEQFF	TGTGCCAGTAGTCTTGTCGGCAATGAGCAGTTCTTC
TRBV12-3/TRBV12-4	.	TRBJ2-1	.	CASKAGEYNEQFF	TGTGCCAGCAAGGCAGGCGAATACAATGAGCAGTTCTTC
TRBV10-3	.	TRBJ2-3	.	CAISGGGTDTQYF	TGTGCCATCAGTGGCGGGGGCACAGATACGCAGTATTTT
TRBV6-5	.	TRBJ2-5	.	CASSPEGTGVSGQYF	TGTGCCAGCAGCCCCGAAGGCACCGGGGTTTCGGGCCAGTACTTC
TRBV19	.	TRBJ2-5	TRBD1	CASSFSGTGGRETQYF	TGTGCCAGTAGTTTTTCCGGGACAGGGGGCCGAGAGACCCAGTACTTC
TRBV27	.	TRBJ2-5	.	CASSLDRFGETQYF	TGTGCCAGCAGCCTAGACAGGTTCGGAGAGACCCAGTACTTC
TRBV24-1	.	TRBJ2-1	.	CATSARGRRYNEQFF	TGTGCCACCAGTGCGCGAGGGAGGAGGTACAATGAGCAGTTCTTC
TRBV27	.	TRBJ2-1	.	CASSFSGGPYNEQFF	TGTGCCAGCAGTTTTAGCGGAGGGCCTTACAATGAGCAGTTCTTC
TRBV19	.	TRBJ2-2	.	CASSMDGVGNTGELFF	TGTGCCAGTAGTATGGACGGGGTCGGAAACACCGGGGAGCTGTTTTTT
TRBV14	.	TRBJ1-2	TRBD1	CASSQGAFRDRRYGYTF	TGTGCCAGCAGCCAAGGCGCATTTCGGGACAGGAGATATGGCTACACCTTC
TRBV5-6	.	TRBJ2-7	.	CASSLGPSTHTYEQYF	TGTGCCAGCAGCTTGGGACCCTCGACACACACCTACGAGCAGTACTTC
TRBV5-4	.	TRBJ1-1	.	CASSSSLNTEAFF	TGTGCCAGCAGCTCGAGTTTGAACACTGAAGCTTTCTTT
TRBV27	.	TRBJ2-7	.	CASSLSATVYEQYF	TGTGCCAGCAGTTTATCAGCGACAGTCTACGAGCAGTACTTC
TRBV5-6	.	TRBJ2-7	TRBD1	CASSLGTGAAQYF	TGTGCCAGCAGCTTGGGGACAGGGGCCGCGCAGTACTTC
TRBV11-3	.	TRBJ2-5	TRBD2	CASSSGLAEETQYF	TGTGCCAGCAGCTCGGGACTAGCGGAAGAGACCCAGTACTTC
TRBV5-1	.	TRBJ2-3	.	CASSLAVPTDTQYF	TGCGCCAGCAGCTTGGCAGTCCCCACAGATACGCAGTATTTT
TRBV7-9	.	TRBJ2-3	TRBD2	CASSSGLAASTDTQYF	TGTGCCAGCAGCTCGGGACTAGCGGCTAGCACAGATACGCAGTATTTT
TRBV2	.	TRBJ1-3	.	CASRRGNTGNTIYF	TGTGCCAGCAGGAGGGGGAACACTGGAAACACCATATATTTT
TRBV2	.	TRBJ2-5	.	CASTSTGETQYF	TGTGCCAGCACTTCCACGGGAGAGACCCAGTACTTC
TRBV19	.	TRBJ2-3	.	CASSIRANPPDTQYF	TGTGCCAGTAGTATCCGAGCGAATCCCCCAGATACGCAGTATTTT
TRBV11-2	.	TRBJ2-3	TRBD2	CASSPGGAATDTQYF	TGTGCCAGCAGCCCGGGGGGGGCGGCGACAGATACGCAGTATTTT
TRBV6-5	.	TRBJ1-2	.	CASSYIKTEGYTF	TGTGCCAGCAGTTACATAAAGACAGAGGGCTACACCTTC
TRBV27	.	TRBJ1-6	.	CASSFQGVSPLHF	TGTGCCAGCAGTTTCCAGGGTGTATCACCCCTCCACTTT
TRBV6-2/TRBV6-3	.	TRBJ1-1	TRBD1	CASSTQTGIGTEAFF	TGTGCCAGCAGTACCCAGACAGGGATCGGCACTGAAGCTTTCTTT
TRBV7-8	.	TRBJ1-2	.	CASSPRVANYGYTF	TGTGCCAGCAGCCCCCGGGTCGCTAACTATGGCTACACCTTC
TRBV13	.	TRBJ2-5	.	CASSFQAQETQYF	TGTGCCAGCAGCTTCCAGGCCCAAGAGACCCAGTACTTC
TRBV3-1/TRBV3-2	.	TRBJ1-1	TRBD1	CASSQDLTGGGAFF	TGTGCCAGCAGCCAAGATCTAACAGGGGGAGGAGCTTTCTTT
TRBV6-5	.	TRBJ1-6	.	CASSYSRGEGTGLHF	TGTGCCAGCAGTTACTCACGGGGAGAGGGCACCGGCCTCCACTTT
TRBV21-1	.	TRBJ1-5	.	CARVFGRDRPTPQHF	TGTGCCAGAGTTTTCGGCAGGGATCGTCCGACGCCCCAGCATTTT
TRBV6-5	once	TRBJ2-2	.	CASRDTGGTGELFF	TGTGCCAGCAGGGATACTGGGGGGACCGGGGAGCTGTTTTTT
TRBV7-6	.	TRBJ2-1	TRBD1	CASSSGGQVLLHNEQFF	TGTGCCAGCAGCTCAGGGGGACAGGTATTGCTACACAATGAGCAGTTCTTC
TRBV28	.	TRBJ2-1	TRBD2	CASSGLLAGINEQFF	TGTGCCAGCAGTGGACTACTAGCGGGAATTAATGAGCAGTTCTTC
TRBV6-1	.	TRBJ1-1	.	CASSEARAAEAFF	TGTGCCAGCAGTGAAGCGCGGGCCGCTGAAGCTTTCTTT
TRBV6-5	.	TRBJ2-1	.	CASSYYPKGYNEQFF	TGTGCCAGCAGTTACTACCCCAAGGGGTACAATGAGCAGTTCTTC
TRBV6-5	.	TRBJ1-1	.	CASTPPGMNTEAFF	TGTGCCAGCACCCCGCCGGGGATGAACACTGAAGCTTTCTTT